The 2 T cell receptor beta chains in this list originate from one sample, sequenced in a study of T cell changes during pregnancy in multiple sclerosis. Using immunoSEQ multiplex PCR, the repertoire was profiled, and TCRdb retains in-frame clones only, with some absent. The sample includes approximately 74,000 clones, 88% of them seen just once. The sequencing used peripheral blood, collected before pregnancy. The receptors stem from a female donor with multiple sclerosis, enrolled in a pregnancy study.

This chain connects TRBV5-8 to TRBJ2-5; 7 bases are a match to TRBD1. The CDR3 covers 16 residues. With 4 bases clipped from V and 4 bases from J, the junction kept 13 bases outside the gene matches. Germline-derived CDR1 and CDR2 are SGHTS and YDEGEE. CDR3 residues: CASSVLYDREGETQYF. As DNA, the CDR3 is TGTGCCAGCAGCGTACTATATGACAGGGAAGGAGAGACCCAGTACTTC.

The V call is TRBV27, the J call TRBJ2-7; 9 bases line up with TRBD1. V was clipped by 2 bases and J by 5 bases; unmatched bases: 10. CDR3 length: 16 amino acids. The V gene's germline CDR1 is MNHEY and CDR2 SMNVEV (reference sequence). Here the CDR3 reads CASSLKGGDRGDEQYF. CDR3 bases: TGTGCCAGCAGTTTAAAAGGAGGTGACAGGGGGGACGAGCAGTACTTC.